Sequencing of this TCR beta chain was carried out in a study of technical replicates of blood from a handful of donors. This CDR3 is 13 amino acids long. The germline V gene encodes CDR1 SGDLS and CDR2 YYNGEE. Trimming left V 3 bases short and J 1 base short, with 7 bases between. Method: immunoSEQ multiplex PCR; TCRdb's copy keeps in-frame clones and lacks some. Here the sample spans tens of thousands of clones, over 85% being singletons. The TCR sequence derives from a human donor in good health. The chain couples TRBV9 to TRBJ1-2, with D hard to call. Sequencing was done on a sample of T cells isolated from PBMCs. CDR3 amino acids: CASSATSNYGYTF. CDR3 bases: TGTGCCAGCAGCGCCACGAGTAACTATGGCTACACCTTC.